This T cell receptor beta chain was sequenced in a study of T-cell reconstitution after alpha-beta-depleted transplantation in children. General study results and limits: After transplant, high TCRbeta diversity at day 60 in some patients arose from surviving recipient T cells and thymic progenitors. Reports say that about two months after transplant, the alpha-beta T cells came out of several hundred graft clones that had expanded. From newly produced T cells came most of the T-cell counts and diversity one year after transplant.

Trimming pared 5 bases from V and 2 bases from J, leaving 13 bases between. This CDR3 contains 14 residues. Unique molecular identifiers were incorporated into the prepared TCRbeta library. Using its own MiXCR run on the PCR reads, TCRdb lists one record per CDR3 protein. The table has about 900,000 distinct CDR3 sequences, less than 30% seen once. A remark on this clonotype: The antigen remains undetermined.

The chain links TRBV12-3 or TRBV12-4 to TRBJ2-7; D is undetermined. The sequencing used PBMCs, mostly from graft donor cells, collected 360 days after TCRalphabeta/CD19-depleted stem cell transplant. The TCR was taken from a boy under two years old who had a stem cell transplant for SCID, so the T cells may come from the graft donor. CDR3 coding DNA: TGTGCCAGCAGTCGACCGGGCCAAGCCTACGAGCAGTACTTC. Encoded protein: CASSRPGQAYEQYF.